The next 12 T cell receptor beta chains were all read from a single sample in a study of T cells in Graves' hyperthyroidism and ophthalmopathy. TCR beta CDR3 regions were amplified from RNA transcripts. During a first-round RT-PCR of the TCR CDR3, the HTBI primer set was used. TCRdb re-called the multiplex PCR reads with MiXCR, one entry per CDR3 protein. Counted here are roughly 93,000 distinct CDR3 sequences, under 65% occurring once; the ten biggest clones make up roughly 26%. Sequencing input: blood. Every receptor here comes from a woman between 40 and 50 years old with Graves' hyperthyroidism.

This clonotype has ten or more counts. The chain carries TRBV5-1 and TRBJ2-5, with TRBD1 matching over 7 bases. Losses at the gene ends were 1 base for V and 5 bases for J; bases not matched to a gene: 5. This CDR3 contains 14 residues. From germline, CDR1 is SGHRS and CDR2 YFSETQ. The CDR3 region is CASSLITGEETQYF. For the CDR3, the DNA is TGCGCCAGCAGCTTGATTACAGGGGAGGAGACCCAGTACTTC. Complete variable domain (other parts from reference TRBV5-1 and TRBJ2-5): KAGVTQTPRYLIKTRGQQVTLSCSPISGHRSVSWYQQTPGQGLQFLFEYFSETQRNKGNFPGRFSGRQFSNSRSEMNVSTLELGDSALYLCASSLITGEETQYFGPGTRLLVL.

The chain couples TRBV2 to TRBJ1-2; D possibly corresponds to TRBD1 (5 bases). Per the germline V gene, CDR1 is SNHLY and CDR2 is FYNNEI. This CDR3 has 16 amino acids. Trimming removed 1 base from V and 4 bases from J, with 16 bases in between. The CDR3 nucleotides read TGTGCCAGCAGTGAAGAAGGAGCAGGGAACGTCTATGGCTACACCTTC. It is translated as CASSEEGAGNVYGYTF.

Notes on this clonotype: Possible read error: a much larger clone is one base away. This CDR3 reads CASSYGTQHF. CDR3 nucleotides: TGTGCCAGCAGTTATGGGACCCAGCATTTT. J is TRBJ1-5 and V is TRBV12-3 or TRBV12-4; no clear D. The CDR3 is 10 amino acids. V gave up 4 bases and J gave up 11 bases, with 6 bases separating them.

CDR3 residues: CASSYGGRQFTDTQYF. DNA of the CDR3: TGTGCCAGCAGTTACGGCGGGAGGCAGTTCACAGATACGCAGTATTTT. The V gene is TRBV6-5, the J gene TRBJ2-3; 8 bases are a match to TRBD2. Trimming took 2 bases from V and 2 from J; bases not matched to a gene: 6. This CDR3 region has 16 residues. The germline CDR1 and CDR2 sequences are MNHEY and SVGAGI.

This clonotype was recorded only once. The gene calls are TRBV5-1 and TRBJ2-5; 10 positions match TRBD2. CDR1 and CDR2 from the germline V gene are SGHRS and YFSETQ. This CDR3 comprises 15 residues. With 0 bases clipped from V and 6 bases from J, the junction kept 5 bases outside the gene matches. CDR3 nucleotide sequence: TGCGCCAGCAGCTTGGGACCTAGCGGGAGACAGACCCAGTACTTC. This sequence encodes CASSLGPSGRQTQYF.

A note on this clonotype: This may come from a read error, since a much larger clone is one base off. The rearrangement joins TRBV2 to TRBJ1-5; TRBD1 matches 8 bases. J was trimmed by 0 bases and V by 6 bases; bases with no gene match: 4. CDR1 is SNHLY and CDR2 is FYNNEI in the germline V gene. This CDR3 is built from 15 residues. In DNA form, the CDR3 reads TGTGCCAGCAGAAGCAGGGGGCATAGCAATCAGCCCCAGCATTTT. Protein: CASRSRGHSNQPQHF. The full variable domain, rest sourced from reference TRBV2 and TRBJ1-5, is EPEVTQTPSHQVTQMGQEVILRCVPISNHLYFYWYRQILGQKVEFLVSFYNNEISEKSEIFDDQFSVERPDGSNFTLKIRSTKLEDSAMYFCASRSRGHSNQPQHFGDGTRLSIL.

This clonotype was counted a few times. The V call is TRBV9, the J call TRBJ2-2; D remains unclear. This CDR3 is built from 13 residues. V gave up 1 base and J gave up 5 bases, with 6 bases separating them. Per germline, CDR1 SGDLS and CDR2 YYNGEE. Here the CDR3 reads CASSVTVTGELFF. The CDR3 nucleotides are TGTGCCAGCAGCGTAACTGTGACCGGGGAGCTGTTTTTT.

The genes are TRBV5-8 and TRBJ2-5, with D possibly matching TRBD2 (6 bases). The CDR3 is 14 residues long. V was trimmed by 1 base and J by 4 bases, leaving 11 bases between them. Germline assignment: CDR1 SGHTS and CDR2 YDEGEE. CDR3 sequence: CASSLWRRAETQYF. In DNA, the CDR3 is TGTGCCAGCAGCTTGTGGAGGAGGGCAGAGACCCAGTACTTC.

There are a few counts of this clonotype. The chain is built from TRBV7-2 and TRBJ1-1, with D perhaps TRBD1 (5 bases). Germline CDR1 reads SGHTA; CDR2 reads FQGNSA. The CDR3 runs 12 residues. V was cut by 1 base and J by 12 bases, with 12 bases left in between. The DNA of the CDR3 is TGTGCCAGCAGCTTAGGGGGCAGGGAAACTTTCTTT. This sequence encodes CASSLGGRETFF. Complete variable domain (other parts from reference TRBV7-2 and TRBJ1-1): GAGVSQSPSNKVTEKGKDVELRCDPISGHTALYWYRQSLGQGLEFLIYFQGNSAPDKSGLPSDRFSAERTGGSVSTLTIQRTQQEDSAVYLCASSLGGRETFFGQGTRLTVV.

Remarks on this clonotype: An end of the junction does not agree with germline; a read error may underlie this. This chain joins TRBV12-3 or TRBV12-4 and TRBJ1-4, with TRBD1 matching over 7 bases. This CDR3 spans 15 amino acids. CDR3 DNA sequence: TGTGCCTGCAGTTTAGCGGGGACAGCGGACGAAAAACTGTTTTTT. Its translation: CACSLAGTADEKLFF.

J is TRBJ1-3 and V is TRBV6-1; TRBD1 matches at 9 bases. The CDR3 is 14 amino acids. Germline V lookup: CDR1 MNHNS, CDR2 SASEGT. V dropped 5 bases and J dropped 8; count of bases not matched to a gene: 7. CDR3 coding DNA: TGTGCCAGCAGTACGGGCGGGGACAGGGACACCATATATTTT. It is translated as CASSTGGDRDTIYF.

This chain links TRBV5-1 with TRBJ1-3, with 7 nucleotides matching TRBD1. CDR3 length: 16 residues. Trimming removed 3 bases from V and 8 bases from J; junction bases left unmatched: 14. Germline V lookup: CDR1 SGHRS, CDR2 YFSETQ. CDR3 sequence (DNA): TGCGCCAGCAGCTCTGACAGGGACGGCTATGGCTACACCATATATTTT. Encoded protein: CASSSDRDGYGYTIYF.